This record concerns one T cell receptor beta chain sequence. What it binds is unknown. This record belongs to a study of T-cell memory formation after mild COVID-19. CDR1 and CDR2 from the germline V gene are KGHSH and LQKENI. This CDR3 comprises 15 residues. The germline V and J ends were trimmed by 2 bases and 2 bases, with 12 bases remaining between them. MiXCR, applied by TCRdb to the 5' RACE reads, yields one record per CDR3 protein. The sample includes hundreds of thousands of distinct CDR3 sequences, 25% to 30% of them seen just once. General study findings and limits: Memory from before infection featured some responding clones, which suggests cross-reactive memory joined.

This sequence originates from an adult woman who had mild COVID-19 (a few samples of this study predate the infection). Cell type and time point are not known. This chain uses TRBV18 with TRBJ1-2, with D uncertain. The sequenced sample consisted of PBMCs or a T cell subset sorted from them (not recorded which). The CDR3 nucleotides read TGTGCCAGCTCACCATCGGGTCCGAGAAACTATGGCTACACCTTC. Translation gives CASSPSGPRNYGYTF.